The present T cell receptor beta chain was sequenced within a study of radiotherapy plus CTLA-4 blockade in lung cancer. General study points: Expansion in blood of tumor-derived TCR clones was seen after radiotherapy plus ipilimumab.

CDR1 and CDR2 (germline): SGHTS, YDEGEE. This CDR3 has 16 amino acids. V shed 0 bases and J shed 0 bases, with 11 bases lying between them. As for this clone: Its antigen is not identified.

Here immunoSEQ multiplex PCR was the method, and the copy in TCRdb shows in-frame clones only, minus some. The sample includes tens of thousands of clones, approximately 83% of them seen just once. The sample was peripheral blood, taken from a patient treated with radiotherapy plus ipilimumab. The clonotype originates from a human donor with non-small cell lung cancer who had stable disease on radiotherapy plus ipilimumab. The V gene is TRBV5-8, the J gene TRBJ2-3; D is undetermined. The DNA of the CDR3 is TGTGCCAGCAGCTTGGAAGTGGCAGATAGCACAGATACGCAGTATTTT. It is translated as CASSLEVADSTDTQYF.